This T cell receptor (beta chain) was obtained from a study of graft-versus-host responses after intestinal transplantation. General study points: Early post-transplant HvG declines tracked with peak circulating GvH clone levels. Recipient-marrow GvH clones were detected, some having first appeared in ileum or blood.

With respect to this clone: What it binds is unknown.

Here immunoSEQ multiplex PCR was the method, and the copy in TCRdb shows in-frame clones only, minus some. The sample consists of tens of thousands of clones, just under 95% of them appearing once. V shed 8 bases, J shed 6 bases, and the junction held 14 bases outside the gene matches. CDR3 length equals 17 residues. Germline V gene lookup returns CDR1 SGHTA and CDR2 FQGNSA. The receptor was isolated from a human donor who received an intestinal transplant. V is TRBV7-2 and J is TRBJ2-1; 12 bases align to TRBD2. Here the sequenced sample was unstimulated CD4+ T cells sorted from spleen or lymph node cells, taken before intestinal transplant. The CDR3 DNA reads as TGTGCCAGCCGGCCTGTACGGGCTAGCGGGAGGGTCAATGAGCAGTTCTTC. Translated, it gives CASRPVRASGRVNEQFF.